The 15 T cell receptor beta chains given below trace back to one sample, sequenced in a study of T cells after yellow fever vaccination. MiXCR, run by TCRdb on the 5' RACE reads, gives a single entry per CDR3 protein. The sample gives hundreds of thousands of distinct CDR3 sequences, roughly 14% of which show up once; about an eighth is in the top ten. Here the sequenced sample was PBMCs, taken on the day of the yellow fever booster vaccination. The receptors originated from a young man who received the YFV17D yellow fever vaccine.

This clonotype turned up a few times. The rearrangement joins TRBV12-3 or TRBV12-4 to TRBJ1-2, with unresolved D. The CDR3 totals 12 residues. V lost 3 bases to trimming and J lost 4 bases, with 6 bases between them. The chain's CDR3 is CASSFVGYGYTF. The CDR3, as DNA: TGTGCCAGCAGTTTTGTCGGCTATGGCTACACCTTC.

The chain carries TRBV25-1 and TRBJ1-5; perhaps TRBD1 as D (6 bases). Trimming took off 3 bases at V and 0 bases at J, with 15 bases between the two ends. The CDR3 is made up of 17 amino acids. Germline V gives CDR1 MGHDK, CDR2 SYGVNS. The CDR3 spells CASSDHRDTHSNQPQHF. The CDR3 bases are TGTGCCAGCAGTGATCACCGGGACACCCATAGCAATCAGCCCCAGCATTTT.

This clonotype was seen a handful of times. The chain employs TRBV28 and TRBJ2-3; TRBD2 aligns across 10 bases. V dropped 7 bases and J dropped 11; count of bases not matched to a gene: 15. The CDR3 covers 15 residues. Germline loops: CDR1 MDHEN, CDR2 SYDVKM. The CDR3 nucleotides read TGTGCCAGCACCTCCATGCTAGCGGGAGTAGAAGGGCAGTATTTT. Translated: CASTSMLAGVEGQYF.

This clonotype has at least ten counts. This rearrangement joins TRBV7-2 to TRBJ2-5; 11 nucleotides match TRBD2. The V gene's germline CDR1 is SGHTA and CDR2 FQGNSA. CDR3 length: 16 residues. V shed 1 base and J 4 bases; nucleotides not matched to a gene: 5. CDR3 sequence: CASSLVLAGGIETQYF. The CDR3 nucleotides are TGTGCCAGCAGCTTAGTGTTAGCGGGAGGGATAGAGACCCAGTACTTC.

This clonotype has ten or more counts. The rearrangement links TRBV29-1 to TRBJ2-5; 10 positions match TRBD1. Germline-derived CDR1 and CDR2 are SQVTM and ANQGSEA. The CDR3 spans 12 residues. The V gene end was trimmed by 7 bases and the J gene end by 5 bases; junction bases not matched to a gene: 4. The CDR3 sequence: CSGRTGGETQYF. CDR3 sequence (DNA): TGCAGCGGGAGGACAGGGGGGGAGACCCAGTACTTC.

The sample holds a few counts of this clonotype. The V and J genes are TRBV4-1 and TRBJ2-7; 8 bases match TRBD1. The CDR3 has 15 residues. Per germline, CDR1 MGHRA and CDR2 YSYEKL. The V gene end was trimmed by 2 bases and the J gene end by 3 bases; junction bases not matched to a gene: 6. For the CDR3, the DNA is TGCGCCAGCAGCCAACCTGGGACAGGCCGCTACGAGCAGTACTTC. Encoded protein: CASSQPGTGRYEQYF.

This clonotype was seen a handful of times. This chain uses TRBV7-2 with TRBJ2-7, with a tentative D call TRBD1 (6 bases). Trimming removed 3 bases from V and 0 bases from J, with 18 bases in between. CDR3 length: 17 amino acids. The V gene's germline CDR1 is SGHTA and CDR2 FQGNSA. The CDR3 DNA follows: TGTGCCAGCAGCTTGGGCGTGGACAGACGGAGCTCCTACGAGCAGTACTTC. Amino acids: CASSLGVDRRSSYEQYF.

This clonotype was found many times. The chain is built from TRBV5-1 and TRBJ2-3; 11 bases are a match to TRBD2. V gave up 0 bases and J gave up 4 bases; unmatched junction bases: 4. This CDR3 is built from 16 residues. Germline assignment: CDR1 SGHRS and CDR2 YFSETQ. The CDR3 sequence: CASSLELAGESDTQYF. CDR3 DNA sequence: TGCGCCAGCAGCTTGGAACTAGCGGGAGAATCAGATACGCAGTATTTT.

The chain recombines TRBV5-4 with TRBJ2-3; 8 bases align to TRBD2. The CDR3 has 13 amino acids. Germline loops: CDR1 SGHNT, CDR2 YYREEE (reference sequence). After removal of 0 bases from V and 8 bases from J, the junction contained 2 bases not matched to a gene. CDR3 sequence: CASSLEAGGTQYF. The CDR3, as DNA: TGTGCCAGCAGCTTGGAGGCGGGAGGTACGCAGTATTTT.

For the CDR3, the DNA is TGCAGTGCTAGAGATCTGTCTTCTGGAAACACCATATATTTT. Its protein product is CSARDLSSGNTIYF. The V and J genes are TRBV20-1 and TRBJ1-3; D remains ambiguous. V was clipped by 0 bases and J by 1 base, with 7 bases between them. Germline values: CDR1 DFQATT, CDR2 SNEGSKA (reference sequence). This CDR3 region has 14 residues.

This clonotype was seen more than once but under ten times. V gene TRBV12-3 or TRBV12-4 combines with J gene TRBJ1-2; perhaps TRBD1 as D (5 bases). The V gene lost 6 bases and the J gene lost 0 bases, with 14 bases spanning the gap. The CDR3 totals 15 residues. The CDR3 region has the DNA TGTGCCAGCAGCAGGGACGGCGGAGCTAACTATGGCTACACCTTC. This encodes CASSRDGGANYGYTF.

This clonotype was recorded a few times. The V gene is TRBV14, the J gene TRBJ1-2; possible D gene TRBD1, 6 bases. The CDR3 extends over 15 amino acids. The V end lost 2 bases, the J end lost 3 bases, and 13 bases lay between the germline ends. In germline, CDR1 is SGHDN, CDR2 FVKESK. The DNA of the CDR3 is TGTGCCAGCAGCCAAACAGGGATAACTGACTATGGCTACACCTTC. It codes for CASSQTGITDYGYTF.

This clonotype has ten or more counts. CDR3 DNA: TGCAGTGCTAAACCAGCGGTAAACTGGACCAAAAACATTCAGTACTTC. Encoded protein: CSAKPAVNWTKNIQYF. The gene calls are TRBV20-1 and TRBJ2-4; tentatively, D is TRBD2 (5 bases). Germline lookup yields CDR1 DFQATT and CDR2 SNEGSKA (reference sequence). V shed 4 bases and J shed 2 bases, with 18 bases lying between them. CDR3 length: 16 amino acids.

This clonotype was counted between two and nine times. This chain uses TRBV5-4 with TRBJ2-6; 11 bases align to TRBD2. The CDR3 totals 21 residues. V shed 0 bases and J 2 bases; nucleotides not matched to a gene: 13. The V gene's germline CDR1 is SGHNT and CDR2 YYREEE (reference sequence). CDR3 loop: CASSLVGLAGGPRPGANVLTF. The CDR3 DNA is TGTGCCAGCAGCTTGGTAGGGTTAGCGGGAGGGCCCAGGCCTGGGGCCAACGTCCTGACTTTC. Combining the CDR3 with reference TRBV5-4 and TRBJ2-6 gives the whole variable domain ETGVTQSPTHLIKTRGQQVTLRCSSQSGHNTVSWYQQALGQGPQFIFQYYREEENGRGNFPPRFSGLQFPNYSSELNVNALELDDSALYLCASSLVGLAGGPRPGANVLTFGAGSRLTVL.

This chain joins TRBV14 and TRBJ1-2; D is uncertain. The CDR3 has 16 amino acids. The germline V gene has CDR1 SGHDN and CDR2 FVKESK. The V end lost 1 base, the J end lost 1 base, and 13 bases lay between the germline ends. As DNA, the CDR3 is TGTGCCAGCAGCCAAGGGACGGAGAACCTTAACTATGGCTACACCTTC. This gives the protein CASSQGTENLNYGYTF. The entire variable domain, with the rest obtained from reference TRBV14 and TRBJ1-2, is as follows: EAGVTQFPSHSVIEKGQTVTLRCDPISGHDNLYWYRRVMGKEIKFLLHFVKESKQDESGMPNNRFLAERTGGTYSTLKVQPAELEDSGVYFCASSQGTENLNYGYTFGSGTRLTVV.